This T cell receptor (beta chain) is from a study of T cells after posttransplantation cyclophosphamide. Overall study results and limits: Recipient CMV seropositivity and CMV reactivation strongly tracked TRB clonality. Skin or GI-infiltrating T cells shared few TRB sequences with blood. Later blood repertoires were often dominated by clones from the donor CD8+ memory compartment.

In the case of this clone: The antigen remains undetermined.

Assay: immunoSEQ multiplex PCR; the TCRdb copy retains only in-frame clones and omits some. The table records tens of thousands of clones, about three quarters of them present only once. Busulfan-fludarabine conditioning, marrow transplant, and cyclophosphamide on days +3 and +4 were administered. Germline V lookup: CDR1 SEHNR, CDR2 FQNEAQ (reference sequence). The CDR3 loop spans 14 amino acids. The V end was cut by 5 bases, the J end by 0 bases, with 10 bases between. Source: CD4+ T cells sorted from blood, taken 1903 days after a stem cell transplant with posttransplant cyclophosphamide. The clonotype comes from a female patient aged 35-55 years who received an allogeneic stem cell transplant from a related donor, was CMV-positive, and had no GVHD. The graft donor may account for some of the T cells. This chain joins TRBV7-9 and TRBJ1-1, with a weak D call TRBD1 (5 bases). For the CDR3, the DNA is TGTGCCAGCAGCCGGTCGGGGGTGAACACTGAAGCTTTCTTT. Its translation: CASSRSGVNTEAFF.